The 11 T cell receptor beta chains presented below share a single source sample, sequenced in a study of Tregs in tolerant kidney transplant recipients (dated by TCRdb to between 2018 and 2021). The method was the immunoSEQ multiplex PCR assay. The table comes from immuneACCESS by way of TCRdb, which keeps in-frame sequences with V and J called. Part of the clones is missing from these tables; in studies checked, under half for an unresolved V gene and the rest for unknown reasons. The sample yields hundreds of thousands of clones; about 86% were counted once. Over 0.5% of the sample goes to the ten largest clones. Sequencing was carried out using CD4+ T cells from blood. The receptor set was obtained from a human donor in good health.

CDR3: CASSPDRASLAQHF. Written as DNA, the CDR3 is TGTGCCAGCTCCCCCGACCGAGCTTCTTTGGCCCAGCATTTT. This chain joins TRBV18 and TRBJ1-5, with no clear D. The length of the CDR3 is 14 residues. V was shortened by 6 bases and J by 11 bases, with 20 bases between the two germline ends. Germline loops: CDR1 KGHSH, CDR2 LQKENI.

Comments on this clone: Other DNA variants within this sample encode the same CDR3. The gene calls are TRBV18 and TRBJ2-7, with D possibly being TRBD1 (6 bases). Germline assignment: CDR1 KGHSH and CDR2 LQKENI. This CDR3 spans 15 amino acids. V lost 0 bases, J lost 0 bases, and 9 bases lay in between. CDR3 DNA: TGTGCCAGCTCACCACCCGGACAGAGCTCCTACGAGCAGTACTTC. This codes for CASSPPGQSSYEQYF.

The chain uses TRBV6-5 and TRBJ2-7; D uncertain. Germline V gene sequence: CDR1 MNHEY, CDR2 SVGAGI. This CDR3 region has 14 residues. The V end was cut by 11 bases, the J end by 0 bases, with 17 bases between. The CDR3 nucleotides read TGTGCCTCAAAACCGTATGAGAGCTCCTACGAGCAGTACTTC. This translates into CASKPYESSYEQYF.

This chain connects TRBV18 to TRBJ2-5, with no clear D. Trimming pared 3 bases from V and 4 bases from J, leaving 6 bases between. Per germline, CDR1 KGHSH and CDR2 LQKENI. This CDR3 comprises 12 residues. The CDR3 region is CASSPTRETQYF. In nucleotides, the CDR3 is TGTGCCAGCTCACCGACTCGAGAGACCCAGTACTTC.

The CDR3 DNA follows: TGTGCCAGCAGCTCCCGGGACAGGGGCCCCTTGAACACTGAAGCTTTCTTT. It encodes CASSSRDRGPLNTEAFF. This sequence joins TRBV5-4 and TRBJ1-1; TRBD1 aligns across 10 bases. Germline CDR1 is SGHNT and CDR2 is YYREEE (reference sequence). Trimming cost V 3 bases and J 0 bases; bases outside gene matches: 8. The length of the CDR3 is 17 residues.

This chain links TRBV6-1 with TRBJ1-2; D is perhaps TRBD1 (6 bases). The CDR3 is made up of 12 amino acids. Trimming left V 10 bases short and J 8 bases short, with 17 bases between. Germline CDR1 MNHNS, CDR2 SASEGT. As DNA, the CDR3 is TGTGCCACCTATCCGGGGGCGGAAGGCTACACCTTC. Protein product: CATYPGAEGYTF.

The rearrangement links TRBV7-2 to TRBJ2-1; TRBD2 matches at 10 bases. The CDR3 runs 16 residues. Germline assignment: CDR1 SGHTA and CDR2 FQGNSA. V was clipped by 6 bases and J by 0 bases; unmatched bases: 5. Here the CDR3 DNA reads TGTGCCAGCAGGTTCCGACTAGCGGGCTCCTACAATGAGCAGTTCTTC. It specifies CASRFRLAGSYNEQFF. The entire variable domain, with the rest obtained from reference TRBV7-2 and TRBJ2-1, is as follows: GAGVSQSPSNKVTEKGKDVELRCDPISGHTALYWYRQSLGQGLEFLIYFQGNSAPDKSGLPSDRFSAERTGGSVSTLTIQRTQQEDSAVYLCASRFRLAGSYNEQFFGPGTRLTVL.

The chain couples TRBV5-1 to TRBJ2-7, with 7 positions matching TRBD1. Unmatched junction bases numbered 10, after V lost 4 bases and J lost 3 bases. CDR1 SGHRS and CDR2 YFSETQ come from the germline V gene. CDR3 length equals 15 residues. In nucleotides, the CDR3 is TGCGCCAGCAGCGCACAGGGGCGGCTTAGCTACGAGCAGTACTTC. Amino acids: CASSAQGRLSYEQYF.

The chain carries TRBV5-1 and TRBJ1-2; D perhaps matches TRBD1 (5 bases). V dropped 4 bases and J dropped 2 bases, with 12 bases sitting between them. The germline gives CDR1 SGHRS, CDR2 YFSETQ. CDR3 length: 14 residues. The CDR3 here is CASSTGFTNYGYTF. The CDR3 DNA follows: TGCGCCAGCAGCACAGGATTCACCAACTATGGCTACACCTTC. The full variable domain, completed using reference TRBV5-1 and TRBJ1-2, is KAGVTQTPRYLIKTRGQQVTLSCSPISGHRSVSWYQQTPGQGLQFLFEYFSETQRNKGNFPGRFSGRQFSNSRSEMNVSTLELGDSALYLCASSTGFTNYGYTFGSGTRLTVV.

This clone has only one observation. As DNA, the CDR3 is TGTGCCAGCAGCCAAGTCAGACCCCTAGCGGCCTACAATGAGCAGTTCTTC. Translated, it gives CASSQVRPLAAYNEQFF. The chain employs TRBV4-2 and TRBJ2-1, with 7 nucleotides matching TRBD2. The CDR3 totals 17 residues. J lost 2 bases, V lost 1 base, and 8 bases had no gene match. Germline CDR1 and CDR2: LGHNA and YNFKEQ.

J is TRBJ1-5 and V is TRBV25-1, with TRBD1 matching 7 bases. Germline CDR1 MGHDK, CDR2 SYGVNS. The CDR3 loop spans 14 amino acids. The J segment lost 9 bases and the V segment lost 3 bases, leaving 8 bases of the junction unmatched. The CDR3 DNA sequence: TGTGCCAGCAGTGATGACAGGGTAGGAGTGCCCCAGCATTTT. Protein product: CASSDDRVGVPQHF.